Below are 7 T cell receptor beta chains sequenced from a single sample in a study of Tregs in tolerant kidney transplant recipients. Mixed chimerism was transient after nonmyeloablative marrow transplants from related graft donors. Clones were sequenced by immunoSEQ multiplex PCR, and TCRdb holds only the in-frame ones, with some missing. The sample records some 56,000 clones, 91% being singletons. The specimen was CD8+ T cells from blood (PBMCs), collected 24 months after the transplant. These receptors were collected from a human patient who received a combined kidney and bone marrow transplant. Among the T cells, some may be from the graft donor.

This clone was detected only a few times. The chain is built from TRBV7-3 and TRBJ2-3, with 9 nucleotides matching TRBD1. The length of the CDR3 is 17 residues. V dropped 4 bases and J dropped 3; count of bases not matched to a gene: 11. CDR1 is SGHTA and CDR2 is FQGTGA in the germline V gene. The CDR3 DNA sequence: TGTGCCAGCAGCTCGGATAGACGGGGACAGGGAACAGATACGCAGTATTTT. Encoded protein: CASSSDRRGQGTDTQYF.

The chain uses TRBV15 and TRBJ2-7, with TRBD2 identical over 7 bases. This CDR3 is 16 amino acids long. Germline-derived CDR1 and CDR2 are LNHNV and YYDKDF (reference sequence). Trimming took 4 bases from V and 1 from J; bases not matched to a gene: 10. CDR3 coding DNA: TGTGCCACCAGCAACTCTCTCGGGAGGATGTCCTACGAGCAGTACTTC. This sequence encodes CATSNSLGRMSYEQYF.

This clone was found once. The gene calls are TRBV7-2 and TRBJ2-7, with a possible D match to TRBD2 (5 bases). Germline CDR1 SGHTA, CDR2 FQGNSA. V was cut by 1 base and J by 0 bases, with 16 bases left in between. The CDR3 runs to 17 residues. This CDR3 is CASSLGGLASFSYEQYF. DNA for the CDR3: TGTGCCAGCAGCTTAGGAGGTCTAGCTAGCTTCTCCTACGAGCAGTACTTC.

The gene calls are TRBV18 and TRBJ2-7; D is possibly TRBD1 (6 bases). V was clipped by 5 bases and J by 1 base, with 15 bases between them. This CDR3 has 15 residues. CDR1 and CDR2 from the germline V gene are KGHSH and LQKENI. The CDR3 loop is CASSVQGQKSYEQYF. DNA of the CDR3: TGTGCCAGCTCAGTACAAGGACAGAAGTCCTACGAGCAGTACTTC. The full variable domain, rest sourced from reference TRBV18 and TRBJ2-7, is NAGVMQNPRHLVRRRGQEARLRCSPMKGHSHVYWYRQLPEEGLKFMVYLQKENIIDESGMPKERFSAEFPKEGPSILRIQQVVRGDSAAYFCASSVQGQKSYEQYFGPGTRLTVT.

The rearrangement uses TRBV27 and TRBJ1-6, with TRBD1 matching over 9 bases. With 5 bases clipped from V and 8 bases from J, the junction kept 7 bases outside the gene matches. Germline lookup yields CDR1 MNHEY and CDR2 SMNVEV (reference sequence). The CDR3 totals 15 residues. The CDR3 loop is CASSLGQGPDSPLHF. In DNA form, the CDR3 reads TGTGCCAGCAGTCTAGGACAGGGGCCCGATTCACCCCTCCACTTT.

The chain employs TRBV15 and TRBJ2-2; D unclear. The V end was cut by 2 bases, the J end by 7 bases, with 11 bases between. The CDR3 has 14 amino acids. The germline gives CDR1 LNHNV, CDR2 YYDKDF (reference sequence). CDR3 nucleotide sequence: TGTGCCACCAGCAGACACGAAACCAGCGGGGAGCTGTTTTTT. It encodes CATSRHETSGELFF.

This chain connects TRBV4-1 to TRBJ2-7; a weak D match, TRBD1 (5 bases). Trimming took off 1 base at V and 2 bases at J, with 12 bases between the two ends. The CDR3 is 15 amino acids. From germline, CDR1 is MGHRA and CDR2 YSYEKL. For the CDR3, the DNA is TGCGCCAGCAGCCAAGGGGCAGGGAATACCTACGAGCAGTACTTC. As protein: CASSQGAGNTYEQYF.